This entry concerns a single TCR beta chain. Germline loops: CDR1 SGHRS, CDR2 YFSETQ. V was clipped by 0 bases and J by 0 bases, with 7 bases between them. This CDR3 is built from 16 residues. Libraries for TCRalpha and TCRbeta carried sample barcodes and unique molecular identifiers via 5'RACE. In TCRdb, the 5' RACE reads were re-called with MiXCR into one record per CDR3 protein. The sample yields some 290,000 distinct CDR3 sequences, 15% to 20% seen once. The source of the sample is a study of T-cell memory formation after mild COVID-19. This chain links TRBV5-1 with TRBJ2-6; D is unresolved. The sequencing sample was made of PBMCs or a T cell subset sorted from them (not recorded which). The sequence was collected from a man younger than 30 who had mild COVID-19 (a few samples of this study predate the infection). Cell type and time point are not known. CDR3 amino acids: CASSLGRASGANVLTF. CDR3 nucleotides: TGCGCCAGCAGCTTGGGAAGGGCCTCTGGGGCCAACGTCCTGACTTTC.